These 17 T cell receptor beta chains share one sample of origin, sequenced in a study of Ad26.COV2.S vaccination and SARS-CoV-2 variants. As to treatment: roughly 19 received Ad26.COV2.S at low or high dose, single or two shots; several received placebo; per-sample allocation not given. Specimen acquisition occurred on day 63 following the initial vaccine or placebo injection. Profiling relied on immunoSEQ multiplex PCR, and the TCRdb table lists in-frame clones only, not all of them. The sample has some 330,000 clones, 90% seen once. Material: peripheral blood, obtained in a trial of Ad26.COV2.S vaccine versus placebo. The receptors originated from a person between 18 and 59 years old who received the Ad26.COV2.S COVID-19 vaccine or a placebo.

V is TRBV7-2 and J is TRBJ1-2; D unresolved. Germline CDR1 SGHTA, CDR2 FQGNSA. Trimming left V 1 base short and J 5 bases short, with 8 bases between. There are 13 residues in the CDR3. CDR3 loop: CASSLDPGYGYTF. Written as DNA, the CDR3 is TGTGCCAGCAGCTTAGACCCAGGTTATGGCTACACCTTC.

V usage is TRBV4-2 and J usage is TRBJ2-3; 9 bases agree with TRBD2. The CDR3 spans 16 residues. Germline CDR1 reads LGHNA; CDR2 reads YNFKEQ. Unmatched junction bases numbered 7, after V lost 0 bases and J lost 6 bases. The CDR3 protein is CASSQENSGSGDTQYF. For the CDR3, the DNA is TGTGCCAGCAGCCAAGAAAATAGCGGGAGTGGGGATACGCAGTATTTT.

This CDR3 reads CASSIGTSYEQYF. DNA for the CDR3: TGTGCCAGTAGTATCGGTACTTCCTACGAGCAGTACTTC. The rearrangement joins TRBV19 to TRBJ2-7, with D unresolved. With 3 bases removed from V and 1 base from J, the gap between germline ends came to 7 bases. CDR1 is LNHDA and CDR2 is SQIVND in the germline V gene (reference sequence). This CDR3 contains 13 residues.

The J gene is TRBJ2-2, the V gene TRBV28, with D tentatively TRBD2 (5 bases). This CDR3 is built from 14 residues. Looked up from germline, CDR1 is MDHEN and CDR2 is SYDVKM. The V gene lost 7 bases and the J gene lost 0 bases, with 9 bases spanning the gap. In nucleotides, the CDR3 is TGTGCCAGCAAGCGGCTATCGAACACCGGGGAGCTGTTTTTT. Protein product: CASKRLSNTGELFF.

The gene calls are TRBV6-2 or TRBV6-3 and TRBJ2-7; TRBD1 might be the D (6 bases). V lost 6 bases to trimming and J lost 3 bases, with 15 bases between them. CDR3 size: 14 residues. In germline, CDR1 is MNHEY, CDR2 SVGEGT. The chain's CDR3 is CASSPYRDIYEQYV. The CDR3 DNA sequence: TGTGCCAGCAGCCCATACCGGGACATCTACGAGCAGTACGTC.

This clone appeared once. The chain employs TRBV18 and TRBJ2-1, with TRBD2 as a possible D gene (6 bases). CDR1 is KGHSH, CDR2 LQKENI, per germline. With 3 bases removed from V and 7 bases from J, the gap between germline ends came to 13 bases. The CDR3 runs to 14 residues. The CDR3 sequence is CASSPPGTSNEQFF. CDR3 sequence (DNA): TGTGCCAGCTCACCGCCCGGGACTTCAAATGAGCAGTTCTTC.

The J gene is TRBJ1-1, the V gene TRBV11-2, with 8 bases that match TRBD1. The germline gives CDR1 SGHAT, CDR2 FQNNGV. After removal of 1 base from V and 6 bases from J, the junction contained 4 bases not matched to a gene. The CDR3 is made up of 14 amino acids. Here the CDR3 reads CASSLAGGYAEAFF. For the CDR3, the DNA is TGTGCCAGCAGCTTAGCAGGGGGCTATGCTGAAGCTTTCTTT.

This rearrangement joins TRBV29-1 to TRBJ1-2; TRBD1 matches 8 bases. This CDR3 comprises 16 residues. The germline gives CDR1 SQVTM, CDR2 ANQGSEA. Trimming removed 6 bases from V and 2 bases from J; junction bases left unmatched: 14. CDR3 nucleotides: TGCAGCGTCAACCCAACAACAGGGGGAGCGAACTATGGCTACACCTTC. Amino acids: CSVNPTTGGANYGYTF.

The V and J genes are TRBV6-5 and TRBJ2-5; 8 bases are a match to TRBD2. V was clipped by 6 bases and J by 1 base; unmatched bases: 4. The CDR3 loop spans 14 amino acids. From germline, CDR1 is MNHEY and CDR2 SVGAGI. CDR3 in DNA: TGTGCCAGCAGGCGCGGGGGGCTCCAAGAGACCCAGTACTTC. Translating gives CASRRGGLQETQYF.

The CDR3 reads CATDNPWGGDQPQHF. CDR3 in DNA: TGTGCCACCGATAATCCTTGGGGAGGGGATCAGCCCCAGCATTTT. The chain is built from TRBV24-1 and TRBJ1-5; the D gene is possibly TRBD1 (5 bases). The CDR3 has 15 amino acids. Per the germline V gene, CDR1 is KGHDR and CDR2 is SFDVKD. Trimming left V 9 bases short and J 5 bases short, with 19 bases between.

The V and J genes are TRBV5-4 and TRBJ2-5, with 12 positions matching TRBD2. The trim removed 4 bases at V and 5 bases at J, leaving 12 bases unmatched. Germline V gene sequence: CDR1 SGHNT, CDR2 YYREEE (reference sequence). The CDR3 is 17 residues long. The CDR3 DNA follows: TGTGCCAGCAGCCCCGCCTTAGCTAGCGGGGGGGCCGAGACCCAGTACTTC. Protein product: CASSPALASGGAETQYF.

The chain links TRBV11-2 to TRBJ2-2, with D perhaps TRBD1 or TRBD2 (6 bases each). Per the germline V gene, CDR1 is SGHAT and CDR2 is FQNNGV. The CDR3 totals 14 residues. V lost 5 bases and J 5 bases, leaving 12 bases between the germline ends. The CDR3: CASSERGGTGELFF. As DNA, the CDR3 is TGTGCCAGCAGCGAACGAGGGGGGACCGGGGAGCTGTTTTTT.

The chain couples TRBV19 to TRBJ2-1, with 12 bases matching TRBD2. The J segment lost 8 bases and the V segment lost 2 bases, leaving 4 bases of the junction unmatched. This CDR3 spans 15 amino acids. In germline, CDR1 is LNHDA, CDR2 SQIVND (reference sequence). The CDR3 nucleotides read TGTGCCAGTAGTATAACCCCTAGCGGGGGGGATGAGCAGTTCTTC. It is translated as CASSITPSGGDEQFF.

This clone has just one count. The V and J genes are TRBV7-8 and TRBJ2-7; D is unclear. Trimming stripped 4 bases from V and 0 bases from J, with 13 bases between. Per germline, CDR1 SGHVS and CDR2 FQNEAQ. The CDR3 has 15 amino acids. CDR3 amino acids: CASSSLSSVSYEQYV. CDR3 coding DNA: TGTGCCAGCAGCTCCTTGTCGAGCGTCTCCTACGAGCAGTACGTC.

This sequence joins TRBV19 and TRBJ2-7; no clear D gene. CDR1 is LNHDA, CDR2 SQIVND, per germline (reference sequence). CDR3 length: 12 residues. Trimming pared 3 bases from V and 8 bases from J, leaving 11 bases between. This CDR3 is CASSMDLTKQYV. CDR3 in DNA: TGTGCCAGTAGTATGGACCTTACCAAGCAGTACGTC.

The chain employs TRBV21-1 and TRBJ2-3; the D call in the table, TRBD2, was not verified against the DNA. TRBV21-1 is assigned pseudogene status. CDR3 size: 17 residues. The CDR3 spells CASSRLSGRLTTDTQYF. CDR3 DNA: TGTGCCAGCAGCAGGCTTAGCGGGAGGCTGACCACAGATACGCAGTATTTT.

The rearrangement uses TRBV6-5 and TRBJ2-1; D is ambiguous. V was pared by 5 bases and J by 0 bases, with 5 bases between. Germline assignment: CDR1 MNHEY and CDR2 SVGAGI. The CDR3 totals 13 residues. The CDR3 is CASSPRSYNEQFF. CDR3 nucleotides: TGTGCCAGCAGTCCCCGCTCCTACAATGAGCAGTTCTTC.